This passage covers 13 T cell receptor beta chains from one sample sequenced in a study of blood T cell repertoires in COVID-19. The protocol was immunoSEQ multiplex PCR, while the TCRdb copy is restricted to in-frame clones and leaves out a portion. This sample carries around 150,000 clones, approximately 80% of them seen once, and the ten largest clones take about 7.8%. Sequenced input: peripheral blood. Receptors originate from a man in his sixties with acute or convalescent COVID-19.

The chain combines TRBV6-5 with TRBJ1-5, with D perhaps matching TRBD1 (6 bases). Germline lookup yields CDR1 MNHEY and CDR2 SVGAGI. CDR3 length: 13 residues. Trimming cost V 7 bases and J 5 bases, with 12 bases left between them. The CDR3 is CASKGEGDQPQHF. The CDR3 nucleotides are TGTGCCAGCAAGGGGGAAGGGGATCAGCCCCAGCATTTT.

The CDR3 is CASSPGTGPAEAFF. The CDR3, as DNA: TGTGCCAGCAGCCCCGGGACAGGGCCCGCTGAAGCTTTCTTT. The chain employs TRBV9 and TRBJ1-1, with TRBD1 matching over 9 bases. This CDR3 is 14 amino acids long. V shed 4 bases and J 6 bases; nucleotides not matched to a gene: 7. CDR1 and CDR2 (germline): SGDLS, YYNGEE.

In regard to this clone: In the same sample, other DNA sequences code for this CDR3. The chain carries TRBV6-6 and TRBJ2-5; D remains ambiguous. The CDR3 has 11 residues. Deletions cut 6 bases from V and 4 bases from J, with 6 bases between. Germline values: CDR1 MNHNY, CDR2 SVGAGI (reference sequence). CDR3 bases: TGTGCCAGCAGATCCAGAGAGACCCAGTACTTC. Translated: CASRSRETQYF.

This clone came up a few times. A far larger clone is off by one base, so a read error is likely. The gene calls are TRBV11-2 and TRBJ1-5; D is unclear. The CDR3 has 13 residues. With 3 bases removed from V and 0 bases from J, the gap between germline ends came to 3 bases. Germline V gives CDR1 SGHAT, CDR2 FQNNGV. The DNA for the CDR3 is TGTGCCAGCAGCTTTAATAGCAATCAGCCCCAGCATTTT. It encodes CASSFNSNQPQHF.

This chain joins TRBV9 and TRBJ2-1; TRBD2 matches at 9 bases. This CDR3 is built from 15 residues. The V gene's germline CDR1 is SGDLS and CDR2 YYNGEE. Losses at the gene ends were 3 bases for V and 11 bases for J; bases not matched to a gene: 12. CDR3 loop: CASSAGGLATRQQFF. The DNA of the CDR3 is TGTGCCAGCAGCGCAGGTGGACTAGCGACCCGCCAGCAGTTCTTC.

The chain is built from TRBV19 and TRBJ2-3, with D possibly being TRBD2 (6 bases). CDR1 is LNHDA and CDR2 is SQIVND in the germline V gene (reference sequence). The CDR3 is 14 residues long. Trimming stripped 10 bases from V and 4 bases from J, with 18 bases between. The CDR3 DNA is TGTGCCACCAGGCTAGCGAGGATGTCAGATACGCAGTATTTT. Translating it yields CATRLARMSDTQYF.

The V gene is TRBV4-1, the J gene TRBJ1-2, with D possibly matching TRBD1 (5 bases). V dropped 0 bases and J dropped 4 bases, with 12 bases sitting between them. The germline CDR1 and CDR2 sequences are MGHRA and YSYEKL. This CDR3 comprises 15 residues. The CDR3 DNA sequence: TGCGCCAGCAGCCAAGACCAGGGCGAAGGCTATGGCTACACCTTC. This translates into CASSQDQGEGYGYTF.

The CDR3 is CASTRGGDNQPQHF. The CDR3 DNA follows: TGTGCCAGCACCCGGGGAGGGGACAATCAGCCCCAGCATTTT. The J gene is TRBJ1-5, the V gene TRBV2; D is perhaps TRBD1 (5 bases). Germline values: CDR1 SNHLY, CDR2 FYNNEI. Deletions cut 7 bases from V and 3 bases from J, with 13 bases between. The CDR3 length is 14 residues.

This chain joins TRBV2 and TRBJ2-7, with 8 bases that match TRBD1. Germline values: CDR1 SNHLY, CDR2 FYNNEI. The CDR3 has 16 amino acids. V trimming: 6 bases; J trimming: 0 bases; junction bases outside the gene matches: 10. CDR3 loop: CASRVGQGLSSYEQYF. CDR3 in DNA: TGTGCCAGCAGGGTAGGACAGGGCCTTAGCTCCTACGAGCAGTACTTC.

This chain joins TRBV20-1 and TRBJ1-6, with 9 bases lining up with TRBD1. V lost 3 bases and J lost 7; bases outside the gene matches: 4. The CDR3 is 14 residues long. Germline CDR1 is DFQATT and CDR2 is SNEGSKA (reference sequence). The CDR3 DNA is TGCAGTGCTAGTCCGACAGGGGGGAATTCACCCCTCCACTTT. Residues: CSASPTGGNSPLHF.

V usage is TRBV7-2 and J usage is TRBJ2-1; 8 bases fit TRBD1. Germline V CDR1 and CDR2: SGHTA, FQGNSA. Trimming removed 5 bases from V and 7 bases from J; junction bases left unmatched: 10. This CDR3 region has 15 residues. CDR3: CASSPPGTGGNEQFF. As DNA, the CDR3 is TGTGCCAGCAGCCCCCCCGGGACAGGAGGAAATGAGCAGTTCTTC.

This chain connects TRBV11-1 to TRBJ2-7; D is perhaps TRBD2 (6 bases). CDR1 is SGHAT, CDR2 FQDESV, per germline (reference sequence). Trimming took off 0 bases at V and 0 bases at J, with 12 bases between the two ends. The CDR3 is made up of 16 amino acids. In nucleotides, the CDR3 is TGTGCCAGCAGCTTAGCGGCCGGGGGAAGCTCCTACGAGCAGTACTTC. The encoded protein is CASSLAAGGSSYEQYF.

This chain uses TRBV29-1 with TRBJ2-3; no definite D call. The ends were cut back, 5 bases at V and 3 bases at J, with 18 bases in the middle. Per the germline V gene, CDR1 is SQVTM and CDR2 is ANQGSEA. This CDR3 is 15 amino acids long. CDR3 residues: CSVPVPERRTDTQYF. The CDR3 DNA reads TGCAGCGTTCCCGTTCCGGAGCGCCGGACAGATACGCAGTATTTT.